This T cell receptor beta chain was sequenced for a study of blood T cell repertoires in COVID-19. Study background: PBMCs, B-cell-depleted T cells, or T cells provided the cDNA or gDNA that made up the material.

The assay was immunoSEQ multiplex PCR, and TCRdb's table has in-frame clones only and misses some. Among approximately 200,000 clones listed, around 87% were seen once. Participants came from some 26 US areas, aged about 18 to 90 years. The sequenced sample was PBMCs or T cells enriched from blood (not recorded which). This TCR was recovered from a man aged 30 to 45 in a cohort exposed to, infected with or recovered from COVID-19 (not recorded which).

The chain's CDR3 is CASSSGLAGVNEQFF. In DNA, the CDR3 is TGTGCCAGCAGCTCCGGACTAGCGGGAGTAAATGAGCAGTTCTTC. J is TRBJ2-1 and V is TRBV5-5; 13 bases are a match to TRBD2. Germline V lookup: CDR1 SGHKS, CDR2 YYEKEE (reference sequence). J lost 7 bases, V lost 3 bases, and 4 bases had no gene match. CDR3 length: 15 amino acids.